Listed below are T cell receptor beta chains from one sample, sequenced in a study of blood T cell repertoires in COVID-19. Measured with immunoSEQ multiplex PCR; TCRdb has only the in-frame clones, and not every one. The table lists roughly 350,000 clones, approximately 87% of them singletons, with just under 6.5% in the top ten. Input material: peripheral blood. The receptors stem from a woman in her forties or fifties with COVID-19, enrolled during active disease. Each CDR3 is given with its conserved first and last residue. A D gene is named only where the DNA matches it firmly. The size of a clone is reported for some rows only, either as once, few or many, or as a class for expanded clones.

22,TRBD2,-,TRBJ2-1,TRBV19,TGTGCCAGTAGTATAGGGTGGGGAGAGCTAGCGGGAAAGGGGAGCTACTACAATGAGCAGTTCTTC,CASSIGWGELAGKGSYYNEQFF
15,TRBD1,-,TRBJ2-7,TRBV29-1,TGCAGCGTTATCACAGGGGACCAGGACCCCTACGAGCAGTACTTC,CSVITGDQDPYEQYF
16,-,-,TRBJ1-2,TRBV5-8,TGTGCCAGCAGCTTGTGGAGGGGAGGAACTAACTATGGCTACACCTTC,CASSLWRGGTNYGYTF
17,TRBD2,-,TRBJ2-5,TRBV11-2,TGTGCCAGCAGCTTACTCCCTCGGACTAGCGGACAAGAGACCCAGTACTTC,CASSLLPRTSGQETQYF
16,-,-,TRBJ1-5,TRBV12-1,TGTGCCAGCAGAAAAATTCCCGACAGGGAGAATCAGCCCCAGCATTTT,CASRKIPDRENQPQHF
13,-,-,TRBJ1-2,TRBV14,TGTGCCAGCAGCCAAGATAACAGGGTTGGCTACACCTTC,CASSQDNRVGYTF
14,TRBD2,-,TRBJ2-5,TRBV27,TGTGCCAGCAGTTTATCCGGACTAGCCAACGACCAGTACTTC,CASSLSGLANDQYF
15,TRBD2,once,TRBJ2-5,TRBV7-3,TGTGCCAGCAGCTGGGGCGGGAGGCGCCAAGAGACCCAGTACTTC,CASSWGGRRQETQYF
15,TRBD2,once,TRBJ2-1,TRBV5-1,TGCGCCAGCAGCTTGGAACCTAGCGGGGACAATGAGCAGTTCTTC,CASSLEPSGDNEQFF
14,TRBD2,-,TRBJ2-1,TRBV6-2/TRBV6-3,TGTGCCAGCAGCCATGGACTAGCGCCACAGTGGCAGTTCTTC,CASSHGLAPQWQFF
13,TRBD1,-,TRBJ2-5,TRBV7-2,TGTGCCAGCAGCAGGACAGGCCAAGAGACCCAGTACTTC,CASSRTGQETQYF
13,-,once,TRBJ2-7,TRBV5-5,TGTGCCAGCAGCCCGACAGCTGCCGACGAGCAGTACTTC,CASSPTAADEQYF
14,-,-,TRBJ2-5,TRBV11-2,TGTGCCAGCAGCCTCCGCCGGGGTGGAGAGACCCAGTACTTC,CASSLRRGGETQYF
17,TRBD1,-,TRBJ1-4,TRBV19,TGTGCCAGTAGTCCGGGGACAGGCCTTGCAACTAATGAAAAACTGTTTTTT,CASSPGTGLATNEKLFF
16,TRBD1,-,TRBJ2-5,TRBV28,TGTGCCAGCAGTAATAGGGGGCGAAGGATGCAAGAGACCCAGTACTTC,CASSNRGRRMQETQYF
14,TRBD1,-,TRBJ1-4,TRBV7-9,TGTGCCAGCAGTTCGGACAGGGGTAATGAAAAACTGTTTTTT,CASSSDRGNEKLFF
15,-,-,TRBJ1-2,TRBV11-2,TGTGCCAGCAGCTTAGTGACAGAGAGCCTCTATGGCTACACCTTC,CASSLVTESLYGYTF
16,-,-,TRBJ1-5,TRBV28,TGTGCCAGCAGTTTAAGTGTAGGGGAGGCGGATCAGCCCCAGCATTTT,CASSLSVGEADQPQHF
12,TRBD1,-,TRBJ1-4,TRBV19,TGTGCCAGCAGGGGGCAGGTTGAAAAACTGTTTTTT,CASRGQVEKLFF
16,TRBD2,once,TRBJ2-2,TRBV25-1,TGTGCCAGCAGTGAATTCAGCGGGGGGAACACCGGGGAGCTGTTTTTT,CASSEFSGGNTGELFF
13,-,-,TRBJ1-1,TRBV14,TGTGCCAGCAGATTCGGAGTTTACACTGAAGCTTTCTTT,CASRFGVYTEAFF
14,-,few,TRBJ2-1,TRBV3-1/TRBV3-2,TGTGCCAGCAGCCAAGCGGTCCCCAACAATGAGCAGTTCTTC,CASSQAVPNNEQFF
15,TRBD1,-,TRBJ2-1,TRBV5-4,TGTGCCAGCACTCGGGACAGGGAGGTGGGCCATGAGCAGTTCTTC,CASTRDREVGHEQFF
16,-,-,TRBJ1-3,TRBV30,TGTGCCTGGAGTGTACTGGTACGGTCCTCTGGAAACACCATATATTTT,CAWSVLVRSSGNTIYF
15,-,-,TRBJ2-1,TRBV27,TGTGCCAGCAGTTGGGGCGGTAGCTCCTACAATGAGCAGTTCTTC,CASSWGGSSYNEQFF
18,TRBD1,-,TRBJ2-6,TRBV12-5,TGTGCTAGTGGTGCCTGGGGACAGGGGTTCTCTGGGGCCAACGTCCTGACTTTC,CASGAWGQGFSGANVLTF
15,-,-,TRBJ2-2,TRBV29-1,TGCAGCATGCGTGTAGCGAACGCGAACACCGGGGAGCTGTTTTTT,CSMRVANANTGELFF
13,-,-,TRBJ1-2,TRBV21-1,TGTGCCAGTGACGGTACACCGGGCTATGGCTACACCTTC,CASDGTPGYGYTF
12,-,-,TRBJ1-2,TRBV5-1,TGCGCCAGCAGCTTGGCCGGTTGGGGCTACACCTTC,CASSLAGWGYTF
16,TRBD2,-,TRBJ2-3,TRBV5-6,TGTGCCAGCAGCCGCTCAGGCGGGAGGGTAACAGATACGCAGTATTTT,CASSRSGGRVTDTQYF
15,-,-,TRBJ2-7,TRBV2,TGTGCCAGCAGAGCCCCCTTAGGGGGAGCACGGGAGCAGTACTTC,CASRAPLGGAREQYF
17,-,-,TRBJ2-7,TRBV11-3,TGTGCCAGCAGCTTACTACCGGGGAGGGGGGCGAGTGACGAGCAGTACTTC,CASSLLPGRGASDEQYF
18,-,-,TRBJ1-1,TRBV27,TGTGCCAGCATCCCCGGGTTTTACGTCGGATCAAAGAACACTGAAGCTTTCTTT,CASIPGFYVGSKNTEAFF
16,TRBD2,-,TRBJ2-1,TRBV3-1/TRBV3-2,TGTGCCAGCAGCCACCCATCTAGCGGGAGGTACAATGAGCAGTTCTTC,CASSHPSSGRYNEQFF
13,TRBD1,-,TRBJ1-1,TRBV18,TGTGCCAGCTCACCAGTTCAGGGGGCTGAAGCTTTCTTT,CASSPVQGAEAFF
16,-,-,TRBJ2-1,TRBV5-1,TGCGCCAGCAGCTTGGTGCCGGGACTCCCCTACAATGAGCAGTTCTTC,CASSLVPGLPYNEQFF
14,TRBD1,-,TRBJ1-2,TRBV2,TGTGCCAGCAAACCTAGGACAGGGGTGTATGGCTACACCTTC,CASKPRTGVYGYTF
16,-,-,TRBJ1-2,TRBV5-1,TGCGCCAGCTCCCAACCTGACAGACCCGCTGGCTATGGCTACACCTTC,CASSQPDRPAGYGYTF
13,-,-,TRBJ1-2,TRBV27,TGTGCCAGCAGTTTTGTTCGGGGGTATGGCTACACCTTC,CASSFVRGYGYTF
17,-,-,TRBJ2-3,TRBV14,TGTGCCAGCAGCCCTTTTATAGGGGAGGTGAGGACAGATACGCAGTATTTT,CASSPFIGEVRTDTQYF
15,-,-,TRBJ2-1,TRBV5-8,TGTGCCAGCAGCCCCAGGGGTGGAGCAGCGCCCAAGCAGTTCTTC,CASSPRGGAAPKQFF
15,TRBD1,-,TRBJ2-7,TRBV6-2/TRBV6-3,TGTGCCAGCAGTTACGACAGGGGACCTCTTTACGAGCAGTACTTC,CASSYDRGPLYEQYF
11,-,-,TRBJ2-2,TRBV6-6,TGTGCCAGCACCTACGGCGGGGAGCTGTTTTTT,CASTYGGELFF
19,-,-,TRBJ2-6,TRBV21-1,TGTGCCAGCAGCAAAAACGACAGGGGGTACCTCTCTGGGGCCAACGTCCTGACTTTC,CASSKNDRGYLSGANVLTF
16,-,once,TRBJ1-4,TRBV5-6,TGTGCCAGCAGCTCCCCCGGAGCGGGTAGCGTTGAAAAACTGTTTTTT,CASSSPGAGSVEKLFF
15,-,-,TRBJ2-5,TRBV5-1,TGCGCCAGCACTCCCATGACGGGAGTCCCAGAGACCCAGTACTTC,CASTPMTGVPETQYF
14,TRBD2,-,TRBJ2-2,TRBV5-7,TGTGCCAGCAGCTTCGGGGGGGACACCGGGGAGCTGTTTTTT,CASSFGGDTGELFF
15,-,-,TRBJ1-1,TRBV5-6,TGTGCCAGCAGCTTGTTGGCAGCACGGAGCACTGAAGCTTTCTTT,CASSLLAARSTEAFF
13,TRBD1,-,TRBJ1-2,TRBV5-1,TGCGCCAGCAGCTCCGCAGGGGGCTATGGCTACACCTTC,CASSSAGGYGYTF
17,-,-,TRBJ1-2,TRBV7-2,TGTGCCAGCAGCTTAGCGTACAGGGCCACTGGGGACTATGGCTACACCTTC,CASSLAYRATGDYGYTF
16,-,-,TRBJ1-6,TRBV7-9,TGTGCCAGCAGCTCCGCCACAGGGAGCCTCGGGTCACCCCTCCACTTT,CASSSATGSLGSPLHF
15,-,-,TRBJ1-1,TRBV21-1,TGTGCCAGCAGCAAAGAAAGGGACATCAACACTGAAGCTTTCTTT,CASSKERDINTEAFF
15,TRBD2,-,TRBJ2-3,TRBV7-2,TGTGCCAGCAGCACCTCTAGCGGGACTACAGATACGCAGTATTTT,CASSTSSGTTDTQYF
15,TRBD1,-,TRBJ1-2,TRBV15,TGTGCCACCAGCAAACGACAGGGGGCGAGCTATGGCTACACCTTC,CATSKRQGASYGYTF
11,-,-,TRBJ2-1,TRBV20-1,TGCAGTGCCCCGCGCGGGTCTGAGCAGTTCTTC,CSAPRGSEQFF
15,-,-,TRBJ1-2,TRBV7-2,TGTGCCAGCAGCTTAGCTGGGGACGGAGGGTGGGGCTACACCTTC,CASSLAGDGGWGYTF
16,TRBD2,-,TRBJ2-1,TRBV15,TGTGCCACCAGCAGGAAAATAGCGGGAATGGGCAATGAGCAGTTCTTC,CATSRKIAGMGNEQFF
14,-,-,TRBJ2-7,TRBV27,TGTGCCAGCAGTCACTCGGGGGACTCCTACGAGCAGTACTTC,CASSHSGDSYEQYF
16,-,few,TRBJ1-5,TRBV7-9,TGTGCCAGCAGCGCCCAGGGGACCGCCAGTGGGAAACCCCAGCATTTT,CASSAQGTASGKPQHF
13,-,-,TRBJ1-5,TRBV5-5,TGTGCCAGCAGCTTACAGGGAACTCAGCCCCAGCATTTT,CASSLQGTQPQHF